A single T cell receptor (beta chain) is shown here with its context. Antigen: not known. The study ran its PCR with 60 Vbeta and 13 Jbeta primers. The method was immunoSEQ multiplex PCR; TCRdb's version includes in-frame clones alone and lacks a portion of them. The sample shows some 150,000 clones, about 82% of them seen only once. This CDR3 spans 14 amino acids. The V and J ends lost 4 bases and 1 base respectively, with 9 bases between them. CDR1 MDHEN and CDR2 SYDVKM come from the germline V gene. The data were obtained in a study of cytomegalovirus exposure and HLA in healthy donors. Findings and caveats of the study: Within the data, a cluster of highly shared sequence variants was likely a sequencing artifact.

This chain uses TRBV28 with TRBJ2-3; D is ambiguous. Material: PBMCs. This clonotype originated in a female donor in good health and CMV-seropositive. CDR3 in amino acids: CASSSLTGTDTQYF. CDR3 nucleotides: TGTGCCAGCAGTTCCCTAACGGGCACAGATACGCAGTATTTT.